This TCR beta chain was documented in a study of resident and recirculating memory T cells in vitiligo. Study-level points and caveats: Different lesions suggested infiltration by different T cell clones.

Patients' lesions had not changed for the previous 6 months. Some clones are missing from TCRdb's copy, which holds only in-frame ones; the method was immunoSEQ multiplex PCR. The table shows tens of thousands of clones, with roughly nine tenths occurring only once. Trimming at V came to 4 bases and at J to 5 bases, leaving 9 bases not matched to a gene. This CDR3 region has 15 residues. Germline V gene sequence: CDR1 SGDLS, CDR2 YYNGEE. A remark on this clone: The antigen remains undetermined.

The chain is built from TRBV9 and TRBJ1-1; the match to TRBD1 covers 9 bases. The specimen was blood. This TCR derives from a male donor with vitiligo. CDR3 protein: CASSPQQGAWTEAFF. DNA of the CDR3: TGTGCCAGCAGCCCACAACAGGGGGCGTGGACTGAAGCTTTCTTT.